In its sample, the clone carrying this TCR beta chain was seen many times. Its antigen is as yet unknown. The study left out patients who had uncontrolled infection, other autoimmune disease, pregnancy or lactation. Cells are PBMCs isolated from about 10 ml of fresh blood. This record comes from a study of T cells in Graves' hyperthyroidism and ophthalmopathy. Whole-study results and caveats: Onset of ophthalmopathy came a median approximately 6.8 months after the model predicted it.

Amplification of TCR beta CDR3 regions used RNA as the template. The HTBI set primed first-round TCR CDR3 RT-PCR. TCRdb called the multiplex PCR reads again in MiXCR, with one record for every CDR3 protein. The table has about 410,000 distinct CDR3 sequences, roughly 14% seen once. Germline lookup yields CDR1 SQVTM and CDR2 ANQGSEA. The CDR3 has 16 residues. V lost 7 bases and J lost 3; bases outside the gene matches: 16. This chain connects TRBV29-1 to TRBJ1-1; the match to TRBD1 covers 8 bases. Sequencing used blood. The sequence derives from a young man with Graves' ophthalmopathy. The CDR3 is CSAAGGQGARYTEAFF. DNA of the CDR3: TGCAGCGCTGCGGGAGGTCAGGGGGCGCGATACACTGAAGCTTTCTTT. The full variable domain, completed using reference TRBV29-1 and TRBJ1-1, is SAVISQKPSRDICQRGTSLTIQCQVDSQVTMMFWYRQQPGQSLTLIATANQGSEATYESGFVIDKFPISRPNLTFSTLTVSNMSPEDSSIYLCSAAGGQGARYTEAFFGQGTRLTVV.